Shown below are 30 T cell receptor beta chains from a single sample sequenced in a study of patients and donors after allogeneic stem cell transplantation. In TCRdb, the RT-PCR reads were re-called with MiXCR into one record per CDR3 protein. The data show 85,000 to 90,000 distinct CDR3 sequences, roughly 50% seen once. Input material: blood, either unsorted or a sorted T cell fraction (not recorded which). The source is a human donor who was either an allogeneic HSCT recipient or a stem cell or donor lymphocyte infusion donor (not recorded which). It is not recorded whose cells these are; they may come from a transplant donor.

This clonotype showed up just a few times. At one end, the junction sequence differs from germline, possibly due to a read error. The chain joins TRBV13 to TRBJ1-1; D gene uncertain. The CDR3 spans 12 residues. CDR1 PRHDT and CDR2 FYEKMQ come from the germline V gene (reference sequence). DNA of the CDR3: TGTGCCAGCAGCCTAGGACCCAATGAAGCTTTCTTT. Amino acids: CASSLGPNEAFF. Drawing the rest from reference TRBV13 and TRBJ1-1, the complete variable domain is AAGVIQSPRHLIKEKRETATLKCYPIPRHDTVYWYQQGPGQDPQFLISFYEKMQSDKGSIPDRFSAQQFSDYHSELNMSSLELGDSALYFCASSLGPNEAFFGQGTRLTVV.

The chain is built from TRBV20-1 and TRBJ1-1; D may be TRBD1 (5 bases). The CDR3 is made up of 14 amino acids. Germline CDR1 is DFQATT and CDR2 is SNEGSKA (reference sequence). The V end lost 0 bases, the J end lost 3 bases, and 11 bases lay between the germline ends. CDR3 loop: CSARDLGGDTEAFF. In nucleotides, the CDR3 is TGCAGTGCTAGAGATCTCGGAGGGGACACTGAAGCTTTCTTT.

V gene TRBV4-2 combines with J gene TRBJ1-1; the D gene is possibly TRBD1 (6 bases). CDR3 length: 13 residues. The ends were cut back, 4 bases at V and 7 bases at J, with 13 bases in the middle. Germline loops: CDR1 LGHNA, CDR2 YNFKEQ. The CDR3 loop reads CASSPTGSLEAFF. CDR3 nucleotide sequence: TGTGCCAGCAGCCCTACAGGGAGTCTTGAAGCTTTCTTT.

This clonotype has just a few counts. The chain joins TRBV10-3 to TRBJ2-3; D may be TRBD2 (6 bases). The CDR3 is made up of 13 amino acids. V lost 11 bases and J 2 bases, leaving 14 bases between the germline ends. CDR1 and CDR2 from the germline V gene are ENHRY and SYGVKD. CDR3 loop: CAFGAGSTDTQYF. The CDR3 bases are TGTGCCTTTGGCGCGGGGTCCACAGATACGCAGTATTTT.

This clonotype turned up a few times. This chain connects TRBV7-9 to TRBJ1-1; 7 bases line up with TRBD1. J gave up 1 base and V 0 bases, and 8 bases lay outside the gene matches. This CDR3 has 17 amino acids. Germline V gene sequence: CDR1 SEHNR, CDR2 FQNEAQ (reference sequence). The CDR3 protein is CASSLAGPGQQNTEAFF. The CDR3 nucleotides read TGTGCCAGCAGCTTAGCTGGTCCGGGACAGCAGAACACTGAAGCTTTCTTT.

In this sample, this clonotype turned up a few times. CDR3 amino acids: CATSRETEAFF. DNA for the CDR3: TGTGCCACCAGCAGAGAAACTGAAGCTTTCTTT. The chain couples TRBV15 to TRBJ1-1, with D unclear. This CDR3 is 11 amino acids long. V lost 0 bases, J lost 5 bases, and 1 base lay in between. Germline lookup yields CDR1 LNHNV and CDR2 YYDKDF (reference sequence).

V is TRBV4-3 and J is TRBJ1-2; weak D call: TRBD1 (5 bases). Germline loops: CDR1 LGHNA, CDR2 YSLEER. The ends were cut back, 0 bases at V and 5 bases at J, with 13 bases in the middle. This CDR3 comprises 15 residues. This chain's CDR3 is CASSQDGSQAYGYTF. In DNA, the CDR3 is TGCGCCAGCAGCCAAGATGGATCACAGGCGTATGGCTACACCTTC.

The V call is TRBV11-3, the J call TRBJ2-5; 10 nucleotides agree with TRBD1. The CDR3 is 18 residues long. CDR1 and CDR2 (germline): SGHNT, YENEEA. The V segment lost 1 base and the J segment 2 bases; nucleotides outside the gene matches: 10. In DNA form, the CDR3 reads TGTGCCAGCAGCTTAGGCCTGGGACAGGGGCAGTTTCAAGAGACCCAGTACTTC. Translated, it gives CASSLGLGQGQFQETQYF.

This clonotype occurred a few times. The chain joins TRBV30 to TRBJ1-6; unclear D gene. Trimming took 2 bases from V and 8 from J, leaving 10 bases between them. The V gene's germline CDR1 is GTSNPN and CDR2 SVGIG (reference sequence). The CDR3 has 13 residues. The CDR3 sequence is CAWSRGRDSPLHF. The CDR3 bases are TGTGCCTGGAGTAGAGGACGAGATTCACCCCTCCACTTT.

The CDR3 DNA reads TGCAGTGCGCGGACTTCCAGCCCCTATAATTCACCCCTCCACTTT. Its translation: CSARTSSPYNSPLHF. The chain is built from TRBV20-1 and TRBJ1-6; D remains unclear. Looked up from germline, CDR1 is DFQATT and CDR2 is SNEGSKA (reference sequence). V lost 6 bases and J lost 2, with 14 bases in between. This CDR3 has 15 residues.

The rearrangement links TRBV20-1 to TRBJ1-4; 7 bases align to TRBD1. The trim removed 5 bases at V and 5 bases at J, leaving 8 bases unmatched. This CDR3 is 14 amino acids long. Germline V gene data show CDR1 as DFQATT and CDR2 as SNEGSKA (reference sequence). CDR3 sequence: CSAGSGTVNEKLFF. The CDR3 DNA follows: TGCAGTGCTGGCTCCGGGACAGTAAATGAAAAACTGTTTTTT.

The chain has TRBV2 and TRBJ2-1; 7 nucleotides match TRBD2. The junction had 11 bases not matched to a gene; V was cut back by 7 bases and J by 5 bases. The germline gives CDR1 SNHLY, CDR2 FYNNEI. The CDR3 covers 15 residues. CDR3 sequence reads: CASKDPSSGNNEQFF. The CDR3 nucleotides are TGTGCCAGCAAGGATCCTTCTAGCGGAAACAATGAGCAGTTCTTC.

This clonotype was recorded only once. The chain uses TRBV12-3 or TRBV12-4 and TRBJ1-2; no firm D call. V dropped 3 bases and J dropped 3 bases, with 8 bases sitting between them. This CDR3 is 13 amino acids long. CDR3 protein: CASSFLSDYGYTF. The CDR3 nucleotides read TGTGCCAGCAGTTTTTTAAGTGACTATGGCTACACCTTC.

The chain is built from TRBV2 and TRBJ2-7, with 11 bases fitting TRBD2. Germline assignment: CDR1 SNHLY and CDR2 FYNNEI. The CDR3 has 15 residues. V was pared by 8 bases and J by 0 bases, with 6 bases of the junction left unmatched. DNA of the CDR3: TGTGCCAGCTCCTTAGCGGGAGGGAGCTCCTACGAGCAGTACTTC. Amino acids: CASSLAGGSSYEQYF. The full variable domain, rest sourced from reference TRBV2 and TRBJ2-7, is EPEVTQTPSHQVTQMGQEVILRCVPISNHLYFYWYRQILGQKVEFLVSFYNNEISEKSEIFDDQFSVERPDGSNFTLKIRSTKLEDSAMYFCASSLAGGSSYEQYFGPGTRLTVT.

The chain couples TRBV6-5 to TRBJ1-2; D gene unclear. This CDR3 region has 14 residues. CDR1 MNHEY and CDR2 SVGAGI come from the germline V gene. V lost 0 bases and J 1 base, leaving 6 bases between the germline ends. The CDR3 DNA sequence: TGTGCCAGCAGTTACTCTCAATTTAACTATGGCTACACCTTC. It yields the protein CASSYSQFNYGYTF.

This clonotype has a handful of counts. The chain has TRBV20-1 and TRBJ1-4; D is ambiguous. The CDR3 loop spans 11 amino acids. Per germline, CDR1 DFQATT and CDR2 SNEGSKA (reference sequence). Trimming left V 3 bases short and J 6 bases short, with 5 bases between. The CDR3 DNA follows: TGCAGTGCTAGGAGGGATGAAAAACTGTTTTTT. Protein sequence: CSARRDEKLFF.

This clonotype has just a few counts. This chain joins TRBV3-1 and TRBJ1-3; weak D call: TRBD1 (6 bases). In germline, CDR1 is LGHDT, CDR2 YNNKEL (reference sequence). Trimming took 0 bases from V and 3 from J, leaving 15 bases between them. The CDR3 extends over 17 amino acids. CDR3 coding DNA: TGTGCCAGCAGCCAAGATCGAGGGGGGGCGTATGGAAACACCATATATTTT. Protein: CASSQDRGGAYGNTIYF.

This chain joins TRBV28 and TRBJ1-6; possible D gene TRBD1, 6 bases. From germline, CDR1 is MDHEN and CDR2 SYDVKM. Trimming took off 5 bases at V and 7 bases at J, with 18 bases between the two ends. The CDR3 spans 16 residues. CDR3 loop: CASSLRTVVINSPLHF. Here the CDR3 DNA reads TGTGCCAGCAGTCTCCGGACAGTAGTGATAAATTCACCCCTCCACTTT.

V usage is TRBV9 and J usage is TRBJ2-5, with D hard to call. The CDR3 is 13 residues long. CDR1 and CDR2 (germline): SGDLS, YYNGEE. Between the trimmed V and J ends, which lost 4 bases and 5 bases, there was a span of 12 bases. The CDR3 DNA sequence: TGTGCCAGCAGCCCGAGGACCGCTGAGACCCAGTACTTC. Translated: CASSPRTAETQYF.

CDR3 loop: CSARAGSLEAFF. The CDR3 DNA reads TGCAGTGCTAGGGCGGGGAGTCTTGAAGCTTTCTTT. J is TRBJ1-1 and V is TRBV20-1; no clear D. Germline V gives CDR1 DFQATT, CDR2 SNEGSKA (reference sequence). The CDR3 is 12 amino acids. Trimming stripped 3 bases from V and 7 bases from J, with 12 bases between.

This chain uses TRBV7-2 with TRBJ1-6, with D possibly TRBD1 on 5 matching bases. Germline loops: CDR1 SGHTA, CDR2 FQGNSA. The V gene lost 4 bases and the J gene lost 7 bases, with 14 bases spanning the gap. This CDR3 spans 15 amino acids. CDR3 residues: CASSSGQGANSPLHF. CDR3 DNA sequence: TGTGCCAGCAGCTCGGGGCAGGGAGCCAATTCACCCCTCCACTTT.

V usage is TRBV7-2 and J usage is TRBJ2-1; tentatively, D is TRBD1 (5 bases). This CDR3 is 12 amino acids long. Germline CDR1 SGHTA, CDR2 FQGNSA. V was trimmed by 0 bases and J by 13 bases, leaving 10 bases between them. CDR3 coding DNA: TGTGCCAGCAGCTTAGCTGGGGCAGAACAGTTCTTC. Its protein is CASSLAGAEQFF.

The table lists this clonotype with a few counts. This chain uses TRBV10-3 with TRBJ1-3; D not certain. The germline V and J ends were trimmed by 5 bases and 0 bases, with 11 bases remaining between them. This CDR3 has 15 amino acids. In germline, CDR1 is ENHRY, CDR2 SYGVKD. The CDR3 loop reads CAISQTDRSGNTIYF. The DNA of the CDR3 is TGTGCCATCAGTCAAACCGACCGCTCTGGAAACACCATATATTTT.

CDR3 loop: CSAGQNSNQPQHF. The CDR3 region has the DNA TGCAGTGCGGGACAGAATAGCAATCAGCCCCAGCATTTT. V gene TRBV20-1 combines with J gene TRBJ1-5; TRBD1 aligns across 7 bases. CDR3 length equals 13 residues. The germline gives CDR1 DFQATT, CDR2 SNEGSKA (reference sequence). The ends lost 6 bases at V and 0 bases at J; junction bases unmatched: 2.

V usage is TRBV3-1 and J usage is TRBJ1-2; no firm D call. Looked up from germline, CDR1 is LGHDT and CDR2 is YNNKEL (reference sequence). With 4 bases removed from V and 5 bases from J, the gap between germline ends came to 11 bases. The CDR3 runs 13 residues. CDR3 DNA sequence: TGTGCCAGCAGCCCCAACGGGATTTATGGCTACACCTTC. Translation: CASSPNGIYGYTF.

This clonotype was observed a few times. The chain employs TRBV29-1 and TRBJ1-2, with D possibly matching TRBD1 (5 bases). V was cut by 6 bases and J by 2 bases, with 10 bases left in between. The germline gives CDR1 SQVTM, CDR2 ANQGSEA. There are 12 residues in the CDR3. CDR3 sequence reads: CSVETVNYGYTF. In nucleotides, the CDR3 is TGCAGCGTCGAGACAGTAAACTATGGCTACACCTTC.

This clonotype was observed a handful of times. The genes are TRBV12-3 or TRBV12-4 and TRBJ1-4; D might be TRBD1 (5 bases). Trimming removed 5 bases at V and 5 bases at J, with 21 bases between. The CDR3 has 17 residues. CDR3 amino acids: CASSPEGLEARNEKLFF. The CDR3 nucleotides are TGTGCCAGCAGTCCCGAGGGGTTGGAGGCGCGGAATGAAAAACTGTTTTTT.

This clonotype was observed a few times. This sequence joins TRBV27 and TRBJ1-4; TRBD1 is a possible D gene (5 bases). This CDR3 is 16 amino acids long. Germline assignment: CDR1 MNHEY and CDR2 SMNVEV (reference sequence). V lost 3 bases and J 5 bases, leaving 16 bases between the germline ends. The CDR3 region is CASSFSSDSRNEKLFF. In DNA form, the CDR3 reads TGTGCCAGCAGTTTTTCCTCCGACAGTAGAAATGAAAAACTGTTTTTT.

The table lists this clonotype with a few counts. The gene calls are TRBV27 and TRBJ1-5; D might be TRBD1 (5 bases). The CDR3 has 15 residues. The germline V gene encodes CDR1 MNHEY and CDR2 SMNVEV (reference sequence). The V gene lost 3 bases and the J gene lost 4 bases, with 13 bases spanning the gap. The CDR3 is CASSFEGRQNQPQHF. CDR3 sequence (DNA): TGTGCCAGCAGTTTCGAGGGGCGGCAGAATCAGCCCCAGCATTTT.

This clonotype was seen only a few times. The chain carries TRBV20-1 and TRBJ1-1; no firm D call. Germline V CDR1 and CDR2: DFQATT, SNEGSKA (reference sequence). V was shortened by 0 bases and J by 10 bases, with 15 bases between the two germline ends. This CDR3 has 13 amino acids. CDR3 loop: CSARDLSTKGAFF. The CDR3 DNA sequence: TGCAGTGCTAGAGATTTGAGTACGAAAGGAGCTTTCTTT.